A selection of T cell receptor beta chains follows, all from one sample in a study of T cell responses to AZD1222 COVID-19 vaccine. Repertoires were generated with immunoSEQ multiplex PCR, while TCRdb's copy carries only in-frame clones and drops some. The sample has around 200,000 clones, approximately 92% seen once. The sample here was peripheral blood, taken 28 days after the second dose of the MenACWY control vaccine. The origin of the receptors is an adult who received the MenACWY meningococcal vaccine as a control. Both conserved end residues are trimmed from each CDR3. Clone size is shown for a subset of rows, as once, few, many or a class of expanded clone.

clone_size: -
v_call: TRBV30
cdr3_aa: AWRSRVGNTIY

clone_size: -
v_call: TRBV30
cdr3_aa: AWSAGGGYT

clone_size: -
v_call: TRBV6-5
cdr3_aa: ASSYSTGTGGSYT

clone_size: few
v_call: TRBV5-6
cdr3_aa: ASSFGLGTGSYEQY

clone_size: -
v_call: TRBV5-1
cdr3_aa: ASSPRDRVGTEAF

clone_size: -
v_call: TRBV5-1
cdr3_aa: ASSLRQGLAKNIQY

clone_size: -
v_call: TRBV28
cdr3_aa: ASSPGQVNTEAF

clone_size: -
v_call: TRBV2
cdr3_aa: ASSTIGPYGYT

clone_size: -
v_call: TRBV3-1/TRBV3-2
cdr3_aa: ASSQGTGANEQF

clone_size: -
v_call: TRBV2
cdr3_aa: ASSEGQSRGGYT

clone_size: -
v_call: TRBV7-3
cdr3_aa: ASSSSTNTEAF

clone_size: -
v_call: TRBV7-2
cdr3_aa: ASSSRQISSGNTIY

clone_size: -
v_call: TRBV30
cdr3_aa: AWKDRASGNTIY

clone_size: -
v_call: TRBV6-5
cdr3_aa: ASRDRGSTGELF

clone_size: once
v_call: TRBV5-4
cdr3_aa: ASTSSGSDEKLF

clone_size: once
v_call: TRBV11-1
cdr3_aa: ASSLPSGANVLT

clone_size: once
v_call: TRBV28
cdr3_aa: ASSPREGHGYT

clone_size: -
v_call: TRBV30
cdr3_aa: AWTTGEVGPQH

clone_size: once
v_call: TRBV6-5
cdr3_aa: ASRPSGVMNTEAF

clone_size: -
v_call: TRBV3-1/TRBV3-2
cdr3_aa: ASRPQGSTDTQY

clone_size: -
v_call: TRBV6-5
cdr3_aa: ASSIQGGTDTQY

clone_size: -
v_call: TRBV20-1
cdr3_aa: SPWTYNEQF

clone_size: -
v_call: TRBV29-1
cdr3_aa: SVEPLDTQY

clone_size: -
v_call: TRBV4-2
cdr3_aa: ASSQAGAYGYT

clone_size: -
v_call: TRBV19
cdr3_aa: ATPGGGPSGNTIY

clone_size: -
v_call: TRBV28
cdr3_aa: ASNLAGNNQPQH

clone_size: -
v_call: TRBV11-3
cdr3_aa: ASSPDGRRGAF

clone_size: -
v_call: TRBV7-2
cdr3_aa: ASSLLTDSSYEQY

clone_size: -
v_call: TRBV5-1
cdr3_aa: ASSLGSHTDTQY

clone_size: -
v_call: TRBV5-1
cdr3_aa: ASSSSGGPNEQY

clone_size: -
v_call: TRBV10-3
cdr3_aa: AINAGGYGYT

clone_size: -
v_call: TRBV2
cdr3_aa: ASTLTPRDRDGYT

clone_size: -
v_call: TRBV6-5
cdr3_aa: ASSSGISQAHGYT

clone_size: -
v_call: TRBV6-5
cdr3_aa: ASSLGGASNQPQH

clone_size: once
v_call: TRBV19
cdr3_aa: ASRGTGVAGELF

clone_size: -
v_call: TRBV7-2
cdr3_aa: ASSLGQGQETQY

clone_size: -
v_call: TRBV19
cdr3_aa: ASKGTNYGYT

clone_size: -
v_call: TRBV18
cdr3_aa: ASSPMTGQGQPQH

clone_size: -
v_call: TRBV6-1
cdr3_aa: ASSELGGAPTDTQY

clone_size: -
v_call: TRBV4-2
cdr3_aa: ASSQIGERDEKLF

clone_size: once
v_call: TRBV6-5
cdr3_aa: ASSYWGDNSPLH

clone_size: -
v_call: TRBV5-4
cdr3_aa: ASSLRRFADTDEKLF

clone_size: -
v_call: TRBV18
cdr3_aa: ASSSRADYGYT

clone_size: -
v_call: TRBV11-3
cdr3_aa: ASSPLTGGNEQF

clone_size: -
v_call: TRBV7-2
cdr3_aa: ASSLSRVSYYGYT

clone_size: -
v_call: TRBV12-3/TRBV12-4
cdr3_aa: ASSLGYYGYT

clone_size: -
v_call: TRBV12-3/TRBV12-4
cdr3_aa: ASSLRFEAF

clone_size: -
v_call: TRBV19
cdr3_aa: ASLAGGGGNTIY

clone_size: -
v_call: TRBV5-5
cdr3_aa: ASSLQASPGNQPQH

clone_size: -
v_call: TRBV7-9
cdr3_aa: ASSRSQYREADTQY

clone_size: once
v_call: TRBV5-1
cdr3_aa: ASSPDQPGNTIY